This T cell receptor (beta chain) was retrieved from a study of T cells expressing NK-cell markers. This CDR3 spans 18 amino acids. Reanalyzing the 5' RACE reads, TCRdb keeps one entry per CDR3 protein, without DNA. Here the sample table reports some 390,000 distinct CDR3 sequences. The chain has TRBV12-3 or TRBV12-4 and TRBJ2-3; TCRdb returns TRBD1, unconfirmable since there is no DNA. This receptor was taken from a woman aged 45-60 years in good health. The sequenced sample consisted of blood T cells: a sorted CD56 or NKG2C T cell subset, CD4+ or CD8+ T cells, or bulk PBMC T cells (not recorded which). CDR3 region: CASSSVGQGGVGEDTQYF.